The rows below give T cell receptor beta chains drawn from one sample of a study of T-cell reconstitution after alpha-beta-depleted transplantation in children. TCRdb processed the PCR reads anew with MiXCR; each CDR3 protein has one entry. The sample carries 400,000 to 550,000 distinct CDR3 sequences, about 10% recorded once. The specimen was PBMCs, collected before TCRalphabeta/CD19-depleted stem cell transplant. The receptors here all came from a child aged 2-15 years with inherited bone marrow failure, due to receive a stem cell transplant. Both conserved end residues are part of each CDR3. A D gene is named only where the DNA matches it firmly. The size entry is marked missing in some rows and otherwise reads once, few, many or a size class.

d_call j_call clone_size v_call cdr3_nt cdr3_aa
TRBD2 TRBJ2-1 many TRBV5-1 TGCGCCAGCAGCTTTGGGACTAGCCGCTACAATGAGCAGTTCTTC CASSFGTSRYNEQFF
- TRBJ2-7 few TRBV7-2 TGTGCCAGCAGCTTAGTTGGGCAGGGGAACTACGAGCAGTACTTC CASSLVGQGNYEQYF
- TRBJ2-3 many TRBV10-3 TGTGCCATCAGTGACCCGGTCAGGGCAGATACGCAGTATTTT CAISDPVRADTQYF
TRBD2 TRBJ2-4 many TRBV24-1 TGTGCCACCAGTGATTGGAATAGGGGACTAGGCAAAAACATTCAGTACTTC CATSDWNRGLGKNIQYF
TRBD2 TRBJ2-3 many TRBV4-3 TGCGCCAGCAGCCAAGATCTAGCGGGGAGCACAGATACGCAGTATTTT CASSQDLAGSTDTQYF
- TRBJ2-2 many TRBV13 TGTGCCAGCAGCCCCCGGGACTCCCAGCTGTTTTTT CASSPRDSQLFF
- TRBJ2-7 many TRBV7-9 TGTGCCAGCAGCTTAAAGACCGGGTCAGAAGAGAAGCAGTACTTC CASSLKTGSEEKQYF
TRBD1 TRBJ1-4 many TRBV3-1 TGTGCCAGCAGCCAAGAAGACAGGGCTAATGAAAAACTGTTTTTT CASSQEDRANEKLFF
TRBD1 TRBJ1-2 many TRBV20-1 TGCAGTGGTACACCGGGACAGCACTATGGCTACACCTTC CSGTPGQHYGYTF
- TRBJ2-7 - TRBV6-1 TGTGCCAGCAGCCCACCTGGCGGGAACGAGGAGCAGTACTTC CASSPPGGNEEQYF
- TRBJ2-7 many TRBV28 TGTGCCAGCAGTTTCCGCCACTCCCCCTACGAGCAGTACTTC CASSFRHSPYEQYF
- TRBJ1-2 - TRBV7-9 TGTGCCAGCAGCCCTGGGCGGGCGGCGGACGGCTACACCTTC CASSPGRAADGYTF
TRBD2 TRBJ2-1 many TRBV29-1 TGCAGCGTTGAAGCTGAGCCGGGACTAGCGAACTACAATGAGCAGTTCTTC CSVEAEPGLANYNEQFF
- TRBJ1-1 many TRBV27 TGTGCCAGCAGTCTAAGAATAGGGGACACTGAAGCTTTCTTT CASSLRIGDTEAFF
TRBD2 TRBJ2-7 many TRBV12-3/TRBV12-4 TGTGCCAGCACCGATAGCGGGAGGGCCAGGTGGGAGCAGTACTTC CASTDSGRARWEQYF
TRBD1 TRBJ2-1 many TRBV10-3 TGTGCCATCAAGGACAGGGAGGACAATGAGCAGTTCTTC CAIKDREDNEQFF
TRBD2 TRBJ2-1 - TRBV24-1 TGTGCCACCAGTGGAGTAGCGGGGAGCTCCTACAATGAGCAGTTCTTC CATSGVAGSSYNEQFF
- TRBJ1-2 - TRBV27 TGTGCCAGCAGTTCGGGCAGCAGCTATGGCTACACCTTC CASSSGSSYGYTF